This T cell receptor beta chain was sequenced in a study of shared clonotypes between healthy human individuals (dated by TCRdb to 2018 to 2020). A note on the overall study: The cohort included three men and two women between 18 and 49 years of age. For each donor, CD4 naive and CD4 memory were each run on three plates, CD8 naive on two plates, and CD8 memory on one plate. The study deeply sequenced blood TCR repertoires of about 5 healthy adults to estimate repertoire size and the extent of clonotype sharing between individuals. Different laboratories and diverse techniques were used to prepare libraries and sequence TCR repertoires, to increase sequencing depth and limit assay-specific biases. Between about 0.94 and 8.9 billion PBMCs per donor were obtained by leukapheresis.

Donors were healthy HIV-negative adults with no recently reported acute infections or vaccinations. Only Caucasian adults living in Nashville, Tennessee, USA were represented among the donors. CD4+ T cells were enriched by magnetic negative selection; naive cells were then positively selected on CD45RA, and the negative fraction formed the memory subset. Blood was obtained by leukapheresis, after which PBMCs were separated by Ficoll-Histopaque density gradient centrifugation and cryopreserved in liquid nitrogen vapor phase. Purity and quantity of every magnetically sorted T cell population were checked by analytical flow cytometry. From each sorted fraction, genomic DNA was isolated and quantified by UV absorbance on a Nanodrop 2000c. Overall study results and their limits: Because the study included a small number of donors, the genetic and exposure-history diversity represented was limited. Larger estimated clonotype richness was generally found for naive subsets than for memory subsets. Clonotypes shared by all four sorted-subset donors showed higher generation probabilities than non-shared clonotypes. Sampling was restricted to blood, and TCR repertoires in tissues likely differ from the TCR repertoires found in blood. Based on pairwise subsampling, the degree of clonotype sharing among donors was expected to be affected by sequencing depth. Incomplete sequencing was indicated by rarefaction of sorted-subset datasets, despite the large sequencing depth. When four donors were compared, the shared fraction of clonotypes was 5% to 6.5% for naive CD4, less than 4% for naive CD8, 2% to 2.5% for memory CD4, and approximately 0.4% for memory CD8.

CDR1 and CDR2, per the germline V gene, are SGDLS and YYNGEE. The CDR3 runs 15 residues from the cysteine to the phenylalanine. The entry retains the CDR3 DNA only, 45 bases that are in frame from base 1. V and J are trimmed by 7 bases and 7 bases, and the gene matches miss 8 bases of the junction. As concerns this clone: There is no known antigen for this receptor. Base qualities are not provided; no much larger clone lies one nucleotide away.

Using the deep immunoSEQ assay, TCR CDR3 regions were amplified from genomic DNA by multiplex PCR. For each cell subset, the extracted genomic DNA was distributed evenly across all wells of several immunoSEQ 96-well plates, and each plate served as one replicate. For sorted subsets, about 200 ng genomic DNA, equal to 25,000 to 35,000 T cell genomes, was loaded into each replicate PCR. The purified libraries were quantified using a Qubit 3.0 fluorometer, sized with a Bioanalyzer 2100, and then quantified again using the KAPA Library Quantification kit. Each immunoSEQ 96-well plate was sequenced on its own single-read 150-cycle Illumina NextSeq 550 flow cell. Under the source paper's analysis protocol: Because the immunoSEQ output included only junctional sequences and no quality scores, the filtering could not be the same as the filtering used for full-length reads. To assign V/J genes and CDR3, sequences were annotated using PyIR, a Python wrapper for IgBLAST v1.9, with IMGT germline references. Any read was removed if the V/J assignment was weak (E-value above 1e-6), the CDR3 was missing, or the read contained stop codons, out-of-frame junctions, or ambiguous translated residues. V3J clonotypes were defined by identical inferred V gene, J gene, and CDR3 amino acid sequence. Percentage overlap between repertoires was calculated by dividing the number of shared unique clonotypes by the size of the smaller repertoire. Three approaches were used to assess repertoire richness: RTK rarefaction, the Chao1 estimator, and Recon v2.1 estimates of unobserved clonotypes. OLGA was used to compute generation probabilities for all TCRbeta clonotypes that the gDNA method yielded from a handful of donors. In TCRdb, the immuneACCESS table is reduced to in-frame sequences with V and J assigned. These tables do not hold every clone; where another copy was compared, an unresolved V gene accounts for under half, and the others remain unexplained. The DNA gave D and trimming, while V, J and clone size come from that table. The sample table lists approximately 2.5 million clones, more than 90% of them with a count of one. The biggest ten clones account for roughly 0.14% of the sample.

The sequence joins TRBV9 to TRBJ2-7; a stretch of 16 junction bases matches TRBD2. Sequences were obtained from naive CD4+ T cells sorted from blood. In light of the paper, this sample's cell subset or site label describes: CD45RA+ positively selected. The TCR comes from a young man in good health. The CDR3 region: CASGGTSGGVAEQYF. The nucleotide sequence reads as follows: TGTGCCAGCGGCGGGACTAGCGGGGGGGTGGCGGAGCAGTACTTC.